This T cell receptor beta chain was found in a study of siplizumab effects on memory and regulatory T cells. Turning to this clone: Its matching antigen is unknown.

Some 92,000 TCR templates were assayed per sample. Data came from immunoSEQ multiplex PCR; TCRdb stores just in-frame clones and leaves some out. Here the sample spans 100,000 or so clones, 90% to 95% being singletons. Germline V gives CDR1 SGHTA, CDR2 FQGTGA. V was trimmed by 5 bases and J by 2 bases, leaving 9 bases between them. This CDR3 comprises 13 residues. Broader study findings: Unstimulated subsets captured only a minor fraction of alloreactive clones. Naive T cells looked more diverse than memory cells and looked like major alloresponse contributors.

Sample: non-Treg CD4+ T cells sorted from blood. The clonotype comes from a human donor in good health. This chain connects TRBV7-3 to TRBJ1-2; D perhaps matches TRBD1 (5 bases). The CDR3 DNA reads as TGTGCCAGCAGCATGGGACCGAACTATGGCTACACCTTC. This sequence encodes CASSMGPNYGYTF.